The clone carrying this T cell receptor beta chain was observed a single time. Its antigen remains unidentified. CDR3 length: 16 amino acids. The germline CDR1 and CDR2 sequences are MGHRA and YSYEKL. Losses at the gene ends were 0 bases for V and 1 base for J; bases not matched to a gene: 3. Blood draws occurred at baseline, cycle 4 day 1, and cycle 7 day 1. Here immunoSEQ multiplex PCR was the method, and the copy in TCRdb shows in-frame clones only, minus some. Here the sample spans just over 90,000 clones, around 94% being singletons. The record originates from a study of OX40 agonist ivuxolimab in advanced cancers. For the study at large: Prior anti-PD-1, anti-PD-L1 or anti-CTLA-4 therapy did not bar entry, and less than 50% had some. Study-wide findings and caveats: Some of the nonresponding patients also showed low levels of normalized T-cell clonal expansion.

This TCR was sampled from an adult with an advanced solid tumor such as melanoma, head and neck, liver or kidney cancer. Material: CD4+ or CD8+ T cells sorted from blood, obtained in a trial of the OX40 agonist ivuxolimab. This sequence joins TRBV4-1 and TRBJ2-3, with 8 bases matching TRBD1. As DNA, the CDR3 is TGCGCCAGCAGCCAAGAATTGGACAGGGGCACAGATACGCAGTATTTT. It encodes CASSQELDRGTDTQYF.